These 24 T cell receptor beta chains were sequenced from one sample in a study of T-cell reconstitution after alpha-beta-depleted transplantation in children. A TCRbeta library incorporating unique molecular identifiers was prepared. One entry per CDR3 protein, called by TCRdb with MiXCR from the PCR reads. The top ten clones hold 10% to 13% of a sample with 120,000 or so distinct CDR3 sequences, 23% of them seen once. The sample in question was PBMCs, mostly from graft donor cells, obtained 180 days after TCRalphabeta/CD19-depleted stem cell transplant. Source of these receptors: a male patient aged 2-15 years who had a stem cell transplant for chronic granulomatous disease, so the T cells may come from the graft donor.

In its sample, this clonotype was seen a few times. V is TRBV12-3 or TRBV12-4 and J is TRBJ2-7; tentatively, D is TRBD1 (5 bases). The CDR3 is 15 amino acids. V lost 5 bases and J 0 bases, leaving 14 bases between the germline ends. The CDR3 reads CASSQQGTFSYEQYF. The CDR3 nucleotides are TGTGCCAGCAGTCAGCAGGGAACGTTCTCCTACGAGCAGTACTTC.

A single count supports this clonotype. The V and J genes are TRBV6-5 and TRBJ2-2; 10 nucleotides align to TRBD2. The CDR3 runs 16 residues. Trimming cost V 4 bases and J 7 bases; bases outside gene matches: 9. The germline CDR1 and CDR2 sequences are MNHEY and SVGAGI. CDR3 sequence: CASSSAGGPSGGELFF. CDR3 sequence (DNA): TGTGCCAGCAGTTCAGCGGGAGGGCCCTCGGGCGGGGAGCTGTTTTTT.

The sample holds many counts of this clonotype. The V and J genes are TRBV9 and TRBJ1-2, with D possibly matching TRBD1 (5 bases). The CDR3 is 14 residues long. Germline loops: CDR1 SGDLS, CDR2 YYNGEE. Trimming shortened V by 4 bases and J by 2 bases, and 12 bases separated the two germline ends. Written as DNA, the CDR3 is TGTGCCAGCAGCCCTTTTGGGGGGAACTATGGCTACACCTTC. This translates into CASSPFGGNYGYTF.

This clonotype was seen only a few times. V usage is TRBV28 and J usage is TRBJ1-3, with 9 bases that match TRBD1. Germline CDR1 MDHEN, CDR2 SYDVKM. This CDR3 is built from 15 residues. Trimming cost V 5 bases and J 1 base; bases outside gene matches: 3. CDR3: CASSIGTGSGNTIYF. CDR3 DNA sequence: TGTGCCAGCAGTATCGGGACAGGGTCTGGAAACACCATATATTTT.

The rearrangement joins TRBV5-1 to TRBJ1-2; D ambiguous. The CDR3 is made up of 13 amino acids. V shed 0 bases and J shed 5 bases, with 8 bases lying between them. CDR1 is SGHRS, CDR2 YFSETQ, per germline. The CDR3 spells CASSLAAPYGYTF. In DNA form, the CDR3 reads TGCGCCAGCAGCTTGGCCGCTCCTTATGGCTACACCTTC.

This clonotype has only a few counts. The DNA for the CDR3 is TGCAGTGCTAGGCGCGACAGTTCCTACGAGCAGTACTTC. Translating gives CSARRDSSYEQYF. The chain employs TRBV20-1 and TRBJ2-7; the D gene is possibly TRBD1 (5 bases). The CDR3 has 13 residues. Germline values: CDR1 DFQATT, CDR2 SNEGSKA (reference sequence). Trimming left V 3 bases short and J 1 base short, with 10 bases between.

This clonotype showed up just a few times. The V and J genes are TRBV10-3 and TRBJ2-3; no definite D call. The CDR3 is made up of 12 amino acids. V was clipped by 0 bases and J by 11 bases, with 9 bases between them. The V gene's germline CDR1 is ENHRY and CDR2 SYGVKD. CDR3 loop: CAISESVGEQYF. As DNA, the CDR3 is TGTGCCATCAGTGAGTCCGTCGGTGAGCAGTATTTT.

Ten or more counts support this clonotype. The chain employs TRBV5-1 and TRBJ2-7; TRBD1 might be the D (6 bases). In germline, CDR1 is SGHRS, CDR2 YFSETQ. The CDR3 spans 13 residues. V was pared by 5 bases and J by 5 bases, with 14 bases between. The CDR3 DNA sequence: TGCGCCAGCAGTAGGGCCAGGGGAGACGAGCAGTACTTC. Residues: CASSRARGDEQYF. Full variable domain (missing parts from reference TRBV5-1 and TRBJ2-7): KAGVTQTPRYLIKTRGQQVTLSCSPISGHRSVSWYQQTPGQGLQFLFEYFSETQRNKGNFPGRFSGRQFSNSRSEMNVSTLELGDSALYLCASSRARGDEQYFGPGTRLTVT.

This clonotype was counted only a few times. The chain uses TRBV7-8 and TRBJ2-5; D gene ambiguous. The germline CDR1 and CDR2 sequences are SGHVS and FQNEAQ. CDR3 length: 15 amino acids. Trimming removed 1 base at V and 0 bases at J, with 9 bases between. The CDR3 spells CASSLVWSNQETQYF. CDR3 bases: TGTGCCAGCAGCTTAGTCTGGAGTAACCAAGAGACCCAGTACTTC.

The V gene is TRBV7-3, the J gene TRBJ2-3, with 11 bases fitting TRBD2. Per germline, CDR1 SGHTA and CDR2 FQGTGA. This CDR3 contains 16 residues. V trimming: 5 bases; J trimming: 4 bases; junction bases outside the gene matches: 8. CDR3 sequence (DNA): TGTGCCAGCAGCGAAGGACTAGCGGGTAGAGCAGATACGCAGTATTTT. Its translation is CASSEGLAGRADTQYF.

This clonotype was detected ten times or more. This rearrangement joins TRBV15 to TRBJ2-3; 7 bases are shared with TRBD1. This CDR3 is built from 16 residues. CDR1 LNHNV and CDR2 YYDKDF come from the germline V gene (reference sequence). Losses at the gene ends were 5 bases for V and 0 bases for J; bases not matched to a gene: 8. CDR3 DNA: TGTGCCACCAGCGGAAGACAGGGATCTAGCACAGATACGCAGTATTTT. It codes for CATSGRQGSSTDTQYF.

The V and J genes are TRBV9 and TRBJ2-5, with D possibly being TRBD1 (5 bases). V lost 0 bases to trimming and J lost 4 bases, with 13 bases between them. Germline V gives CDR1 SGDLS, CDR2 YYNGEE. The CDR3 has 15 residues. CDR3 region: CASSVDGRQGETQYF. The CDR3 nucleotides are TGTGCCAGCAGCGTAGATGGTCGCCAGGGAGAGACCCAGTACTTC.

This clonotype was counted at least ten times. The CDR3 loop is CASSLGQYNEQYF. As DNA, the CDR3 is TGTGCCAGCAGCTTGGGGCAATACAACGAGCAGTACTTC. The chain recombines TRBV7-2 with TRBJ2-7, with a weak D call TRBD1 (5 bases). Deletions cut 3 bases from V and 5 bases from J, with 11 bases between. The CDR3 is 13 residues long. CDR1 is SGHTA and CDR2 is FQGNSA in the germline V gene. Based on the CDR3 plus reference TRBV7-2 and TRBJ2-7, the full variable domain is GAGVSQSPSNKVTEKGKDVELRCDPISGHTALYWYRQSLGQGLEFLIYFQGNSAPDKSGLPSDRFSAERTGGSVSTLTIQRTQQEDSAVYLCASSLGQYNEQYFGPGTRLTVT.

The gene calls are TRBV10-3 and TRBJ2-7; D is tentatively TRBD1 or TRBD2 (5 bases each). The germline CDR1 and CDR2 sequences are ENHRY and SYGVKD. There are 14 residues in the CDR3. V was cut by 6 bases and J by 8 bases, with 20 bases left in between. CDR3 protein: CAIRKDGTTEQQYF. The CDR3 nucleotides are TGTGCCATCAGGAAGGACGGGACCACCGAACAGCAGTACTTC.

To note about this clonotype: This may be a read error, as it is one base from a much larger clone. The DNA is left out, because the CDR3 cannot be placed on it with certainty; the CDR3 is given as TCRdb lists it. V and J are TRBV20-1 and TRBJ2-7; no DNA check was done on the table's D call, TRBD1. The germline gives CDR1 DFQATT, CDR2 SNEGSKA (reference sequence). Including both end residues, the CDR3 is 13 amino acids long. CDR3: CSVFGQGTYEHYF.

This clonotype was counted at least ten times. CDR3 sequence: CASSTGTTPSPLHF. CDR3 in DNA: TGTGCCAGCAGTACCGGGACCACCCCTTCACCCCTCCACTTT. The chain employs TRBV7-6 and TRBJ1-6; perhaps TRBD1 as D (5 bases). V was pared by 6 bases and J by 9 bases, with 15 bases between. Germline V gives CDR1 SGHVS, CDR2 FNYEAQ. The length of the CDR3 is 14 residues. Full variable domain (outside the CDR3, taken from reference TRBV7-6 and TRBJ1-6): GAGVSQSPRYKVTKRGQDVALRCDPISGHVSLYWYRQALGQGPEFLTYFNYEAQQDKSGLPNDRFSAERPEGSISTLTIQRTEQRDSAMYRCASSTGTTPSPLHFGNGTRLTVT.

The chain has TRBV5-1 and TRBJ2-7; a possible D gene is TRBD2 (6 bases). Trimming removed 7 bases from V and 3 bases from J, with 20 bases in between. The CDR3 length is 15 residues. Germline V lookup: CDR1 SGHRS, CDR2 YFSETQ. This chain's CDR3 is CASGNTSTGLYEQYF. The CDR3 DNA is TGCGCCAGCGGCAATACTAGCACGGGGCTCTACGAGCAGTACTTC.

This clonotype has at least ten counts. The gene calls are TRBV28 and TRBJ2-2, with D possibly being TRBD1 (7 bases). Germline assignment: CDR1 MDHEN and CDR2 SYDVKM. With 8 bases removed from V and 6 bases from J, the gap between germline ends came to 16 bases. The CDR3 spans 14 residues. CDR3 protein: CASWAQGGSGELFF. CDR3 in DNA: TGTGCCAGCTGGGCTCAGGGGGGCTCCGGGGAGCTGTTTTTT.

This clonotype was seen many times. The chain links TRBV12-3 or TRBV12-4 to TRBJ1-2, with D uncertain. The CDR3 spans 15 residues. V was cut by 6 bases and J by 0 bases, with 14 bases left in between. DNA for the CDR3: TGTGCCAGCAGCCTGTCAGCTTCAGCTAACTATGGCTACACCTTC. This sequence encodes CASSLSASANYGYTF.

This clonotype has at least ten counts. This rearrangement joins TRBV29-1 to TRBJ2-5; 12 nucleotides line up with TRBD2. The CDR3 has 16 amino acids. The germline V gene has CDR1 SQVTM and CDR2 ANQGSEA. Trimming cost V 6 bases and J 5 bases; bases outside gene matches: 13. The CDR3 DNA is TGCAGCGTCGCAGGGACTAGCGGGCAGGGTCATGAGACCCAGTACTTC. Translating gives CSVAGTSGQGHETQYF.

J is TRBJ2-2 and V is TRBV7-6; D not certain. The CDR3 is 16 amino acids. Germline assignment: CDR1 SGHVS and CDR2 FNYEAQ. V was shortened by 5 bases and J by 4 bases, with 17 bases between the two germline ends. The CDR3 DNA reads TGTGCCAGCAGCCGTCAGGATCCAGCCTTCACCGGGGAGCTGTTTTTT. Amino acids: CASSRQDPAFTGELFF.

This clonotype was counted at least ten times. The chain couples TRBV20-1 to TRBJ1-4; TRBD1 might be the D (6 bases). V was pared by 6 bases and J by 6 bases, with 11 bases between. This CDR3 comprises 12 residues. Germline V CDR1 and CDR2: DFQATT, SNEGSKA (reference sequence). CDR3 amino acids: CSAQGGDEKLFF. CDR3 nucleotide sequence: TGCAGTGCACAGGGCGGGGATGAAAAACTGTTTTTT.

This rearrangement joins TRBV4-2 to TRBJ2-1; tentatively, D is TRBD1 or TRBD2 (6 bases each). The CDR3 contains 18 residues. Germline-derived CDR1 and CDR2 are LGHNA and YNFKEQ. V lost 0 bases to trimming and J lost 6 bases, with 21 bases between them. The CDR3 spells CASSQDWRDNLWGNEQFF. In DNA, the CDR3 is TGTGCCAGCAGCCAAGATTGGAGGGACAATCTTTGGGGCAATGAGCAGTTCTTC.

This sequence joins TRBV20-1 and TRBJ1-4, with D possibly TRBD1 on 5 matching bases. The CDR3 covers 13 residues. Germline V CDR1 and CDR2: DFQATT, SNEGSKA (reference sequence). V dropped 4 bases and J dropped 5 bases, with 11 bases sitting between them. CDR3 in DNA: TGCAGTGCTACCGGGACGGGGAATGAAAAACTGTTTTTT. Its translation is CSATGTGNEKLFF.